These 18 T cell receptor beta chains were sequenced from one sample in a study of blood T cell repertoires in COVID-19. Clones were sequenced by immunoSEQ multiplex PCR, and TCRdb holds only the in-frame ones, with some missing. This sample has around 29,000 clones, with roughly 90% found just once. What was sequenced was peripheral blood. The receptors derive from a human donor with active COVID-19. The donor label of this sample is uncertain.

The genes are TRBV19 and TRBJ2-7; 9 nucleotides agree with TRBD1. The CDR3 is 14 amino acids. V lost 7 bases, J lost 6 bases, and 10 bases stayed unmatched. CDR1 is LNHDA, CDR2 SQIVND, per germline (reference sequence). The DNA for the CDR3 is TGTGCCAGTAATCCGGGACAGGGAAGCAGCGAGCAGTACTTC. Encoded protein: CASNPGQGSSEQYF.

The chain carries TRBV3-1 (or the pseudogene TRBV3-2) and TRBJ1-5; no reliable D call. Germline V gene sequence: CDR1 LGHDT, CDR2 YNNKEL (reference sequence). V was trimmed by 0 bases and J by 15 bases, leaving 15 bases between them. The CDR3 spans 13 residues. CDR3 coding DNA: TGTGCCAGCAGCCAAGATCGGGAAACGGTCGCGCATTTT. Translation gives CASSQDRETVAHF.

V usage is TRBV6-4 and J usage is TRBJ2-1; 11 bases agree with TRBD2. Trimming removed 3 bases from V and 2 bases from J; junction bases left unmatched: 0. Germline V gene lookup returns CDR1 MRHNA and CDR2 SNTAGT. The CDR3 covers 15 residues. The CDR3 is CASSETSGAYNEQFF. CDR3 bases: TGTGCCAGCAGTGAGACTAGCGGGGCCTACAATGAGCAGTTCTTC.

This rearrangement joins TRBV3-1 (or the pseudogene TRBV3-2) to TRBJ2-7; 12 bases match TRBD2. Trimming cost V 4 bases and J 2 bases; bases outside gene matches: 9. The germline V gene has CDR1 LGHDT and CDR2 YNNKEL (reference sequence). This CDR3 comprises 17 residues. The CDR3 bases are TGTGCCAGCAGCCTCGGACTAGCGGGGACTTACCCCTACGAGCAGTACTTC. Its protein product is CASSLGLAGTYPYEQYF.

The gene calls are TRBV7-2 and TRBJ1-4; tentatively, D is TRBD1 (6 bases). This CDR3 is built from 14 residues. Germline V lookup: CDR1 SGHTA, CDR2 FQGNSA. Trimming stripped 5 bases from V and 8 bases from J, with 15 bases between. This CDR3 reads CASSTSGVREKLFF. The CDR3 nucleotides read TGTGCCAGCAGCACATCAGGGGTCCGGGAAAAACTGTTTTTT. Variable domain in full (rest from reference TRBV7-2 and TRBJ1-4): GAGVSQSPSNKVTEKGKDVELRCDPISGHTALYWYRQSLGQGLEFLIYFQGNSAPDKSGLPSDRFSAERTGGSVSTLTIQRTQQEDSAVYLCASSTSGVREKLFFGSGTQLSVL.

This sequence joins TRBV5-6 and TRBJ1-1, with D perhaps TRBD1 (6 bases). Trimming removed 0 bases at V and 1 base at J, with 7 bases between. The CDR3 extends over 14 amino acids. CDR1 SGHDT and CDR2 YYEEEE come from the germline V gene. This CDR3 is CASSLVQGNTEAFF. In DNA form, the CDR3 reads TGTGCCAGCAGCTTGGTACAGGGGAACACTGAAGCTTTCTTT.

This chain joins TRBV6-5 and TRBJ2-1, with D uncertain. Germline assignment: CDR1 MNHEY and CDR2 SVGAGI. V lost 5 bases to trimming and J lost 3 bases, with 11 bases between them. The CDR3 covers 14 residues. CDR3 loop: CASSNPPGYNEQFF. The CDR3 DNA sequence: TGTGCCAGCAGTAACCCCCCCGGCTACAATGAGCAGTTCTTC.

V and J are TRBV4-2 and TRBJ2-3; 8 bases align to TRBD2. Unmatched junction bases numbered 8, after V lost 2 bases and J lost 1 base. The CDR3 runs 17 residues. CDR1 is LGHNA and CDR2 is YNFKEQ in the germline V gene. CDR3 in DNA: TGTGCCAGCAGCCAAATGGGCGGGGGGCCCGGCACAGATACGCAGTATTTT. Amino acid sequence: CASSQMGGGPGTDTQYF.

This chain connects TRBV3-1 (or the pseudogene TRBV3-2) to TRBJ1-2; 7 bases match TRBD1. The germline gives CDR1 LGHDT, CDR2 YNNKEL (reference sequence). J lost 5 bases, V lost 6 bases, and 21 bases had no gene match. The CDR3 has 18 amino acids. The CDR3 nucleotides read TGTGCCAGCAGTCATCAAGTGGCGCTTGGCAGGGGGGATTATGGCTACACCTTC. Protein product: CASSHQVALGRGDYGYTF.

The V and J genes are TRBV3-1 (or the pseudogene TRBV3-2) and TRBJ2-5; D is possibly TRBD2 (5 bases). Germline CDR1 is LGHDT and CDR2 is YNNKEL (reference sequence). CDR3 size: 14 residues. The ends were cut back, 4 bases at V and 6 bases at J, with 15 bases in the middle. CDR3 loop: CASSRRTEEKTQYF. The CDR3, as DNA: TGTGCCAGCAGCCGAAGGACGGAGGAAAAGACCCAGTACTTC.

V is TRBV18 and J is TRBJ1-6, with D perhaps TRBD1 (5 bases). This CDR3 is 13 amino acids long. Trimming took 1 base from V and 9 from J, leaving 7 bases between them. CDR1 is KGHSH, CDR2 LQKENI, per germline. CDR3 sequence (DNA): TGTGCCAGCTCACCACACGGGGGTTCACCCCTCCACTTT. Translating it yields CASSPHGGSPLHF.

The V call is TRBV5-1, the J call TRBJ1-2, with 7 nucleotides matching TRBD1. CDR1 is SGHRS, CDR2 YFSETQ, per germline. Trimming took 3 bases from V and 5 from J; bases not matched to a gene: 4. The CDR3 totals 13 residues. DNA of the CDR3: TGCGCCAGCAGCTCCCAGGGGGAGTATGGCTACACCTTC. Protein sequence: CASSSQGEYGYTF.

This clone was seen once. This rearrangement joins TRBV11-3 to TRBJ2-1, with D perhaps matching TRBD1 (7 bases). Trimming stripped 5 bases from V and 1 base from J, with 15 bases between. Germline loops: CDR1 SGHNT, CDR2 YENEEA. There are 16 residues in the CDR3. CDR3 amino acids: CASSPGGMGSYNEQFF. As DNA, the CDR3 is TGTGCCAGCAGCCCAGGGGGGATGGGGTCCTACAATGAGCAGTTCTTC.

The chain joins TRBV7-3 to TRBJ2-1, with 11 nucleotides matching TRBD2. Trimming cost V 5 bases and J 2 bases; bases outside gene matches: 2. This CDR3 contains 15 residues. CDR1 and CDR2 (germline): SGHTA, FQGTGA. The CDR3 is CASSRSGGAYNEQFF. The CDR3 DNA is TGTGCCAGCAGCCGTAGCGGGGGGGCCTACAATGAGCAGTTCTTC.

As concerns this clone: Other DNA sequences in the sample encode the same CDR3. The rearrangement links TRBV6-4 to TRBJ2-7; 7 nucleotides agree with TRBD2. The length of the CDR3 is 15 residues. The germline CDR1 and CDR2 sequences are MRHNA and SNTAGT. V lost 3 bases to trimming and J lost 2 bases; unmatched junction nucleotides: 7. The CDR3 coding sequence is TGTGCCAGCAGTGAGGTTAGTGGGGGGGCCTACGAGCAGTACTTC. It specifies CASSEVSGGAYEQYF.

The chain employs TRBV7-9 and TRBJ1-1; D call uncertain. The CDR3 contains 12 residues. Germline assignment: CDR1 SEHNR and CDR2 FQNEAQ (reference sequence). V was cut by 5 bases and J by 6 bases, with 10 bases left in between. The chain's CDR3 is CASSEYRSEAFF. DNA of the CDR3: TGTGCCAGCAGCGAATACCGGTCTGAAGCTTTCTTT.

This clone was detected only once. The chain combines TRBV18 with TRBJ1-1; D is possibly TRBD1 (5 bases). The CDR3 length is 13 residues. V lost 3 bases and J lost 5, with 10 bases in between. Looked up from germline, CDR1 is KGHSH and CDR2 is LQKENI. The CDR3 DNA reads TGTGCCAGCTCACCGTCGGGGGGGACTGAAGCTTTCTTT. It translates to CASSPSGGTEAFF.

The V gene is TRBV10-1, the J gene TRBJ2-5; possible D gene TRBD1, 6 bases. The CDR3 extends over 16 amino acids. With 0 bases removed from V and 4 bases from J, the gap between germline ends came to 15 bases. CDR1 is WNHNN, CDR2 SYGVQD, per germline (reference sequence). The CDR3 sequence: CASSESSGTDRETQYF. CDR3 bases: TGCGCCAGCAGTGAGTCCTCCGGGACGGACAGAGAGACCCAGTACTTC.